Below, 9 T cell receptor beta chains from the same sample are listed, as sequenced in a study of blood T cell repertoires in COVID-19. Libraries were prepared by immunoSEQ multiplex PCR; TCRdb keeps only in-frame clonotypes and omits some of them. The table shows about 220,000 clones, with approximately 84% occurring only once. Sequencing input: PBMCs or T cells enriched from blood (not recorded which). These receptors all come from a man in his forties who had recovered from COVID-19.

The chain joins TRBV2 to TRBJ2-7; maybe TRBD1 (6 bases). V was shortened by 6 bases and J by 1 base, with 7 bases between the two germline ends. Germline CDR1 and CDR2: SNHLY and FYNNEI. CDR3 size: 12 residues. The CDR3, as DNA: TGTGCCAGCAGCAGGGGTTCCTACGAGCAGTACTTC. Translated, it gives CASSRGSYEQYF.

This clone occurred many times. The genes are TRBV21-1 and TRBJ1-1; the D call TRBD1 from the table was never checked on the DNA. TRBV21-1 counts as a pseudogene. The CDR3 is made up of 15 amino acids. DNA for the CDR3: TGTGCCAGCAGCTTGTCGACAGGGGCGGACACTGAAGCTTTCTTT. This sequence encodes CASSLSTGADTEAFF.

The V call is TRBV6-5, the J call TRBJ2-1; TRBD2 aligns across 12 bases. CDR1 is MNHEY, CDR2 SVGAGI, per germline. The CDR3 spans 15 residues. J lost 8 bases, V lost 6 bases, and 8 bases had no gene match. The CDR3: CASRSTSGGQYEQFF. CDR3 sequence (DNA): TGTGCCAGCAGGTCGACTAGCGGGGGCCAGTATGAGCAGTTCTTC.

Concerning this clone: The junction does not match germline at one end; this may be a read error. The genes are TRBV2 and TRBJ1-3; tentatively, D is TRBD1 (6 bases). There are 12 residues in the CDR3. Germline V gene data show CDR1 as SNHLY and CDR2 as FYNNEI. The CDR3 protein is CASSEVGRGKNF. In nucleotides, the CDR3 is TGTGCCAGCAGTGAAGTCGGCAGGGGTAAAAATTTT.

The CDR3 protein is CASSQYTGGINNSPLHF. The CDR3 nucleotides read TGCGCCAGCAGCCAATATACAGGGGGAATTAATAATTCACCCCTCCACTTT. This chain uses TRBV4-1 with TRBJ1-6, with TRBD1 matching over 8 bases. This CDR3 region has 17 residues. V shed 2 bases and J 5 bases; nucleotides not matched to a gene: 8. Germline V gene data show CDR1 as MGHRA and CDR2 as YSYEKL.

This rearrangement joins TRBV7-9 to TRBJ1-1; tentative D call: TRBD1 (5 bases). Germline V gene data show CDR1 as SEHNR and CDR2 as FQNEAQ (reference sequence). This CDR3 region has 13 residues. Trimming left V 4 bases short and J 5 bases short, with 11 bases between. This CDR3 is CASSWGVGTEAFF. The CDR3 DNA sequence: TGTGCCAGCAGCTGGGGGGTGGGGACTGAAGCTTTCTTT. Looking up the rest from reference TRBV7-9 and TRBJ1-1 gives the full variable domain: DTGVSQNPRHKITKRGQNVTFRCDPISEHNRLYWYRQTLGQGPEFLTYFQNEAQLEKSRLLSDRFSAERPKGSFSTLEIQRTEQGDSAMYLCASSWGVGTEAFFGQGTRLTVV.

This chain connects TRBV2 to TRBJ2-7; 7 nucleotides match TRBD1. The germline V gene has CDR1 SNHLY and CDR2 FYNNEI. The V gene end was trimmed by 4 bases and the J gene end by 6 bases; junction bases not matched to a gene: 9. The CDR3 totals 14 residues. The CDR3: CASSVGQRLSEQYF. The CDR3 DNA reads TGTGCCAGCAGTGTGGGACAGAGGCTAAGCGAGCAGTACTTC.

The CDR3 spells CASSYSGLPYEQYF. The CDR3, as DNA: TGTGCCAGCAGTTACTCGGGACTCCCCTACGAGCAGTACTTC. This chain uses TRBV6-2 or TRBV6-3 with TRBJ2-7, with a tentative D call TRBD2 (6 bases). V lost 0 bases to trimming and J lost 2 bases, with 8 bases between them. The CDR3 is made up of 14 amino acids. Looked up from germline, CDR1 is MNHEY and CDR2 is SVGEGT.

This clone was detected only a few times. This chain links TRBV5-1 with TRBJ1-1; D remains ambiguous. This CDR3 comprises 14 residues. Germline V lookup: CDR1 SGHRS, CDR2 YFSETQ. Trimming removed 9 bases at V and 1 base at J, with 16 bases between. The CDR3 nucleotides read TGCGCCACCCGCAGCGGGCCGGAGAACACTGAAGCTTTCTTT. The encoded protein is CATRSGPENTEAFF.